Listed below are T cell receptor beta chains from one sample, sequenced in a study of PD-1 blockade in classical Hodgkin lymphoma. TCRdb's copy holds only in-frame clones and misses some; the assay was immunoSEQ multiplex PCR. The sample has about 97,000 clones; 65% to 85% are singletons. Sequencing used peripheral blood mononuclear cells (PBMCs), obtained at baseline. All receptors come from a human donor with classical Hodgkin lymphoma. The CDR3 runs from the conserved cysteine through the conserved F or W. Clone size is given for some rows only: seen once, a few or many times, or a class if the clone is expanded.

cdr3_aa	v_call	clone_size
CAICEIMNTEAFF	TRBV10-3	-
CASSRRIPAWSEQYF	TRBV28	-
CASSESGTDYEQYF	TRBV6-1	-
CASSRTGKETQYF	TRBV7-9	once
CASSLSSGTYEQYF	TRBV11-2	-
CASSQLDRARVPTYEQYF	TRBV19	-
CAWSAGGGQPQHF	TRBV30	few
CASSPPGGGTGELFF	TRBV14	-
CASSEAGGITEAFF	TRBV6-1	-
CSARAAGGYTF	TRBV20-1	-
CASSLEVLAGPHTDTQYF	TRBV7-9	-
CASSLFQASITGELFF	TRBV7-9	-
CSARDPAEQFF	TRBV20-1	-
CASSILAGGETQYF	TRBV19	-
CASSLPGGLASYNEQFF	TRBV7-2	-
CSVDSGPTDTQYF	TRBV29-1	-
CASCLNTEAFF	TRBV25-1	-
CASSLAVGNTGELFF	TRBV27	-
CASSVDEGGEDTGELFF	TRBV9	-
CASSLGGARQPQHF	TRBV7-2	-
CATSRDLAVSYEQYF	TRBV15	-
CASSESPTSGNEQFF	TRBV6-1	-
CASSTLEGLAGYEQYF	TRBV19	-
CASSLVLLATSGDTQYF	TRBV5-1	few
CASSVGQGRETQYF	TRBV5-1	-
CASSPAGRDEQFF	TRBV9	-
CASSTHAAGESQQYF	TRBV2	few
CASSGRTISHYTF	TRBV10-2	few
CASSFGQGDQPQHF	TRBV5-6	few
CASSLASGGDTQYF	TRBV7-2	-
CASSQGRDNYGYTF	TRBV4-1	-
CASSTLGPTGELFF	TRBV19	-
CASSFLAGGTGELFF	TRBV11-2	few
CASSRGHGNQPQHF	TRBV7-8	once
CASSFQGEETQYF	TRBV28	-
CASSLPGNQPQHF	TRBV7-9	-
CASSLQDSSYNEQFF	TRBV7-2	-
CASSRGAGPNEQFF	TRBV7-2	-
CASSLTPNTEAFF	TRBV28	-
CASSPGSTQETQYF	TRBV5-1	-
CASSYGGQVDTEAFF	TRBV6-5	-
CASSLRQTATNEKLFF	TRBV7-2	-
CASSLLGSNSPLHF	TRBV5-8	-
CATRRTGTSSTEAFF	TRBV2	-
CASSRDGATPEQFF	TRBV19	-
CSVEVYGDHGYTF	TRBV29-1	-
CASRDGLANTDTQYF	TRBV21-1	-
CAISSRTGPNTGELFF	TRBV10-3	-
CAWSVLGYNTEAFF	TRBV30	-
CAIQQEFGNTIYF	TRBV10-3	-
CAISESTGTGELFF	TRBV10-3	once
CASSSRGGINTDTQYF	TRBV5-5	-
CASRRTSGAYEQYF	TRBV5-1	-
CASSLGTATTEAFF	TRBV7-2	-
CASSVDGGLAGGPKTQYF	TRBV9	-
CASSSLLAGVTDTQYF	TRBV27	-
CASSEAQGDYEQYF	TRBV6-1	-
CSVTGTSDTDTQYF	TRBV29-1	-
CASSLVTTGANVLTF	TRBV7-6	-